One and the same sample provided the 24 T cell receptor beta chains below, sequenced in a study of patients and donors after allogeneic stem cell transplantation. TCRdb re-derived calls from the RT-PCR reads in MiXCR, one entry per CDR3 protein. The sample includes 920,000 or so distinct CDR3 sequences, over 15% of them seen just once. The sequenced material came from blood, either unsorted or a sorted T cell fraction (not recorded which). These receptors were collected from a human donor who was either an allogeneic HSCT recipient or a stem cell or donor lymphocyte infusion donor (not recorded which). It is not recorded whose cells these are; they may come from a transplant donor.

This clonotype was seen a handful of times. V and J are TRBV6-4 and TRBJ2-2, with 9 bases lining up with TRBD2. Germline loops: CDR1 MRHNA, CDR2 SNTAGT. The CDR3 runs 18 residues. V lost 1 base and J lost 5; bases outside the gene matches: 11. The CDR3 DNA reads TGTGCCAGCAGTGACTGTGGGCGGGAGGGCCGGCGAACCGGGGAGCTGTTTTTT. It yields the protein CASSDCGREGRRTGELFF.

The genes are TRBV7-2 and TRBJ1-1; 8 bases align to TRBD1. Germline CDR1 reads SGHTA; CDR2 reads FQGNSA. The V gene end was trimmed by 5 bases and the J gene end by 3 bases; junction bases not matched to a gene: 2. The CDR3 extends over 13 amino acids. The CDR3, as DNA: TGTGCCAGCAGCGCGACAGGGGACACTGAAGCTTTCTTT. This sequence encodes CASSATGDTEAFF.

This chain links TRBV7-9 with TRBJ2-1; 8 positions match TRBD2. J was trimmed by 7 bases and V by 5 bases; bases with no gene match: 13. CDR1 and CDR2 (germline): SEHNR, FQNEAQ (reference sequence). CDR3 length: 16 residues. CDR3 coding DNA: TGTGCCAGCAGCCCCCTCGGTACTAGCGGATGGAATGAGCAGTTCTTC. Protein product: CASSPLGTSGWNEQFF.

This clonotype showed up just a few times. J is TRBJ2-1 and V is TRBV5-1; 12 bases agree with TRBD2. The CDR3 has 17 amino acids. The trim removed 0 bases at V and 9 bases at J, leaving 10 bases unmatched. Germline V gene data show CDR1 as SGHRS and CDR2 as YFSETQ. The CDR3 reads CASSLEPSGGALAEQFF. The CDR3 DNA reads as TGCGCCAGCAGCTTGGAGCCTAGCGGGGGGGCCCTAGCTGAGCAGTTCTTC.

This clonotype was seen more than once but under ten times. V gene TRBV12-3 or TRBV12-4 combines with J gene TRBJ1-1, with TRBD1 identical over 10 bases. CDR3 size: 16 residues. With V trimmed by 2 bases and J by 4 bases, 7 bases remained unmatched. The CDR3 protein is CASSLSPGQGITEAFF. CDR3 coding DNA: TGTGCCAGCAGTTTATCTCCGGGACAGGGGATCACTGAAGCTTTCTTT.

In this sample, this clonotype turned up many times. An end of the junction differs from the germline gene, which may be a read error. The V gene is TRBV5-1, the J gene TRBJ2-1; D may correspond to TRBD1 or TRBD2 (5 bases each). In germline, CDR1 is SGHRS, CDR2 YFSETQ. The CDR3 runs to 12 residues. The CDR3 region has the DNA TGTGCCAGCAGTTTAGTGGGGGATGAGCAGTTCTTC. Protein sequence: CASSLVGDEQFF.

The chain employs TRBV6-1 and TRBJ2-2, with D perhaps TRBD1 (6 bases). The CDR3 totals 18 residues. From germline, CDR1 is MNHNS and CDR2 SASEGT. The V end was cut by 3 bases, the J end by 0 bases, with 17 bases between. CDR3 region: CASSDKASGASNTGELFF. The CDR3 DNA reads TGTGCCAGCAGTGACAAGGCTTCAGGGGCCTCGAACACCGGGGAGCTGTTTTTT.

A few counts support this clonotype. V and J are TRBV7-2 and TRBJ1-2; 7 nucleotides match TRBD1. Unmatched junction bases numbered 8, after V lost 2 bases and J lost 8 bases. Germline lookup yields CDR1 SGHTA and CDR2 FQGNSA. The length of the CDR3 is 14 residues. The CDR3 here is CASSLQGGSKGYTF. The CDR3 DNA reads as TGTGCCAGCAGCTTACAGGGGGGATCGAAGGGCTACACCTTC.

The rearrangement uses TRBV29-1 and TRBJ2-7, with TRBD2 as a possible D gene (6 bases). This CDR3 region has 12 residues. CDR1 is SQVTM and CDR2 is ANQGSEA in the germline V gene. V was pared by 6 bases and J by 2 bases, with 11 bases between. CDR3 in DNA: TGCAGCGTGGGGACTCCAACCTACGAGCAGTACTTC. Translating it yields CSVGTPTYEQYF.

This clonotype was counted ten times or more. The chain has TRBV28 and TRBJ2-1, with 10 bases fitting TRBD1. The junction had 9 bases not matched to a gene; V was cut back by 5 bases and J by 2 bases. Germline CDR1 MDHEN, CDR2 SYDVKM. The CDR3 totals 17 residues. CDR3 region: CASSNRDRGPTYNEQFF. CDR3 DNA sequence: TGTGCCAGCAGTAACAGGGACAGGGGACCCACCTACAATGAGCAGTTCTTC.

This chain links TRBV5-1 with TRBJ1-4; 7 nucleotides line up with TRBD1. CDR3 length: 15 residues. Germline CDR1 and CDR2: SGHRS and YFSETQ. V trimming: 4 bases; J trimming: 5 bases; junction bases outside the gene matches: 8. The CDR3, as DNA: TGCGCCAGCAGCCCGCCGCAGGGGGGAAATGAAAAACTGTTTTTT. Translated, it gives CASSPPQGGNEKLFF.

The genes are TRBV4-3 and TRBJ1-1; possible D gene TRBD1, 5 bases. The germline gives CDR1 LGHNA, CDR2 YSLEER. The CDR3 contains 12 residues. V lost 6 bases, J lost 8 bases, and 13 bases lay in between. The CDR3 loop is CASRGDLAEAFF. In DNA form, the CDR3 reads TGCGCCAGCAGGGGGGACCTCGCGGAAGCTTTCTTT.

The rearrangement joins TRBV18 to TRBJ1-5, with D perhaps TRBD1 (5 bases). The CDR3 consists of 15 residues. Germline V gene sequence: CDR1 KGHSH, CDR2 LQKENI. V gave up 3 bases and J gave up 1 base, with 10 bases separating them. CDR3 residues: CASSPQGSSNQPQHF. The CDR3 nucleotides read TGTGCCAGCTCACCTCAGGGTTCCAGCAATCAGCCCCAGCATTTT.

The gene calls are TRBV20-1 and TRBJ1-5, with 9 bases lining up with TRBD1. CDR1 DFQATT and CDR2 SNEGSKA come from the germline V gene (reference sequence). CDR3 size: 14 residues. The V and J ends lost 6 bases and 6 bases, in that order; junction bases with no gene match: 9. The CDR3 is CSAWTGESSQPQHF. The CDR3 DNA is TGCAGTGCGTGGACAGGGGAGTCTAGTCAGCCCCAGCATTTT.

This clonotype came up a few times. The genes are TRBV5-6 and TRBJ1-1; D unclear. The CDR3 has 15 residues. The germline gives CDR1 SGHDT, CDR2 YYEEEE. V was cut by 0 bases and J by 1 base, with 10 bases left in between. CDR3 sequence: CASSLARLPNTEAFF. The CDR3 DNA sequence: TGTGCCAGCAGCTTGGCTAGGCTTCCGAACACTGAAGCTTTCTTT.

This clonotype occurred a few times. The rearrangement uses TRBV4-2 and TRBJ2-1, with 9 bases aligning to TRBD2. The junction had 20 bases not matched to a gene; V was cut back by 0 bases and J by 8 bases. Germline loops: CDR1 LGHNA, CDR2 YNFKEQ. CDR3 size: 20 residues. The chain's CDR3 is CASSQDLYKGGGGGVYEQFF. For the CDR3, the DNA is TGTGCCAGCAGCCAAGATCTGTATAAGGGCGGGGGGGGCGGTGTATATGAGCAGTTCTTC.

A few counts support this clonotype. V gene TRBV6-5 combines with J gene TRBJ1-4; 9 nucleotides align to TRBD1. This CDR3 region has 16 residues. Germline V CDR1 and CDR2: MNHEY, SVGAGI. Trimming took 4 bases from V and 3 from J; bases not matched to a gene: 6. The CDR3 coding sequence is TGTGCCAGCAGTTTGGGACAGGGTGGGGCTAATGAAAAACTGTTTTTT. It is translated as CASSLGQGGANEKLFF.

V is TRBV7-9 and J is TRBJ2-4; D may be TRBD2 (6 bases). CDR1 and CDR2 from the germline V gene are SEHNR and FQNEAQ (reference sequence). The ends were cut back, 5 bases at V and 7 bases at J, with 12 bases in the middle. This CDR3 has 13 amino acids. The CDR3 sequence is CASSPQEGNIQYF. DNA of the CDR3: TGTGCCAGCAGCCCACAGGAGGGGAACATTCAGTACTTC.

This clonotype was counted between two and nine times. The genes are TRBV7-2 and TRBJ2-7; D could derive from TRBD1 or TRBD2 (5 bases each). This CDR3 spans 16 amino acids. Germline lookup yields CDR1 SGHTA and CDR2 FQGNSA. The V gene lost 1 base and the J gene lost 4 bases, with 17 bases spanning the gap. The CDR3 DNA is TGTGCCAGCAGCTTAGTACCCACCGGGGCAGGGTACGAGCAGTACTTC. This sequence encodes CASSLVPTGAGYEQYF.

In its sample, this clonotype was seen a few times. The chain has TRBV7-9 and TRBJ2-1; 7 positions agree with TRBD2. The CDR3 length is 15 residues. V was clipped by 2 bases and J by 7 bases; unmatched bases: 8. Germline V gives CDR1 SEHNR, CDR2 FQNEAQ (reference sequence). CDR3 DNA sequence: TGTGCCAGCAGCTTAACTGGACTAGTTAGTAATGAGCAGTTCTTC. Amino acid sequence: CASSLTGLVSNEQFF.

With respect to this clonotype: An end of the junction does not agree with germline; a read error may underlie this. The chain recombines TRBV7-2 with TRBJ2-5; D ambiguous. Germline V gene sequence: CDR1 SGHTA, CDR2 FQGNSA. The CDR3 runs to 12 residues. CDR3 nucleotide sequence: TGTGCCAGCAGCTGGCCCAGAGAGAGCCAGTACTTC. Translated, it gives CASSWPRESQYF.

The CDR3: CASSLQAGMNTEAFF. The DNA for the CDR3 is TGCGCCAGCAGCTTGCAGGCAGGCATGAACACTGAAGCTTTCTTT. The rearrangement joins TRBV5-1 to TRBJ1-1; D is unresolved. The CDR3 has 15 amino acids. The V gene lost 1 base and the J gene lost 0 bases, with 10 bases spanning the gap. Germline assignment: CDR1 SGHRS and CDR2 YFSETQ.

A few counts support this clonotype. The CDR3 sequence is CASQEGFTEAFF. DNA for the CDR3: TGTGCCAGTCAGGAGGGATTTACTGAAGCTTTCTTT. The chain uses TRBV19 and TRBJ1-1, with no clear D. The CDR3 sequence is 12 residues long. Trimming shortened V by 8 bases and J by 5 bases, and 12 bases separated the two germline ends. Germline V gene lookup returns CDR1 LNHDA and CDR2 SQIVND (reference sequence).

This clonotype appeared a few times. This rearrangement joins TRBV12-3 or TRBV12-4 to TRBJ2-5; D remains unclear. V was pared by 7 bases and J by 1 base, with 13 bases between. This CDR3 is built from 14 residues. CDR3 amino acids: CASTAAIGQETQYF. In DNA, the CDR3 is TGTGCCAGCACCGCCGCGATCGGCCAAGAGACCCAGTACTTC.